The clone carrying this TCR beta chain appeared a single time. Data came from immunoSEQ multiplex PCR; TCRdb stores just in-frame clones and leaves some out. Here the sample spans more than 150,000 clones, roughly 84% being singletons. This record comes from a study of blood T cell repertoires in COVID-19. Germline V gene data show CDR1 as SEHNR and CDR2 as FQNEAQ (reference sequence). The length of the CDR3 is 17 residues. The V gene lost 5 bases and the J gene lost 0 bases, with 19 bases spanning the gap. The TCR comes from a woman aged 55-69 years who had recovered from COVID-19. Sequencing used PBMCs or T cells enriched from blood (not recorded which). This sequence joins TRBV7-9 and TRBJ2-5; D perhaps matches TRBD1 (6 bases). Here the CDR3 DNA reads TGTGCCAGCAGCCCGAGACGGGACATCCAGTACCAAGAGACCCAGTACTTC. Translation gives CASSPRRDIQYQETQYF.